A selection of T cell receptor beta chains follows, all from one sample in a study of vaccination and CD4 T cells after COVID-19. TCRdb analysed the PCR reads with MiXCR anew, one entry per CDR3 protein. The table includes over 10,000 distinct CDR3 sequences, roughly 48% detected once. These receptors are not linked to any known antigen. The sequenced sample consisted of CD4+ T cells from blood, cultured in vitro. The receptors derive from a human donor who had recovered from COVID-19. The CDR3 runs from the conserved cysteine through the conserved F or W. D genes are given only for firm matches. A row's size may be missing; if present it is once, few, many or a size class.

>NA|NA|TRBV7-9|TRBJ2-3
TGTGCCAGCAACTCCCTTCGGGAAGGGGATACGCAGTATTTT
CASNSLREGDTQYF
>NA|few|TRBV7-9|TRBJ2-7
TGTGCCAGCAGCACCAGCTACGAGCAGTACTTC
CASSTSYEQYF
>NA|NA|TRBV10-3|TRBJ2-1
TGTGCCATCAGTGAGGGAGGAAGCTACAATGAGCAGTTCTTC
CAISEGGSYNEQFF
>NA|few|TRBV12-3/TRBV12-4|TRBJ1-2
TGTGCCAGCAGTTTACCCCCCGGAACCCACGGCTACACCTTC
CASSLPPGTHGYTF
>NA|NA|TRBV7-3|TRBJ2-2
TGTGCCAGCAGCACCCGTTCGGCCGGGGAGCTGTTTTTT
CASSTRSAGELFF
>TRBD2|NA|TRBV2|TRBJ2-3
TGTGCCAGCAGTGAACGGCTAGCGGACACAGATACGCAGTATTTT
CASSERLADTDTQYF
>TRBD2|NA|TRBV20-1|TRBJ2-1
TGCAGTGCTAGGAAAACGACTAGCGGGGAGCGCAATGAGCAGTTCTTC
CSARKTTSGERNEQFF
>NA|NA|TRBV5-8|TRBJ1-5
TGTGCCAGCAGCTTGGGGACCGCCACTGGCAATCAGCCCCAGCATTTT
CASSLGTATGNQPQHF
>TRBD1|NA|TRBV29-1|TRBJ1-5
TGCAGCGTGGAGATGGACAGGGTTGGCAATCAGTCCCAGCATTTT
CSVEMDRVGNQSQHF
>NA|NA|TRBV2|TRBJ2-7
TGTGCCAGCAGTCCCGAGATGAGCTACGAGCAGTACTTC
CASSPEMSYEQYF
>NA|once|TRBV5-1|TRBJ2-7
NA
CASTNQTSMYLCASSLSSYEQYF
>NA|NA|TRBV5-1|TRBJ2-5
TGCGCCAGCAGCTTGGGAGATGTGGAGACCCAGTACTTC
CASSLGDVETQYF
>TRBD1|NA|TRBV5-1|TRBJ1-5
TGCGCCAGCAGCTTGGATGGACAGGGGAATCAGCCCCAGCATTTT
CASSLDGQGNQPQHF
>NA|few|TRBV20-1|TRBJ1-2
TGCAGTGCTAGAAACCAGAACGCAGTTGGCTACACCTTC
CSARNQNAVGYTF
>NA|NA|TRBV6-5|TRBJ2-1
TGTGCCAGCAGTTACGGGTCAGGGGCCAATGAGCAGTTCTTC
CASSYGSGANEQFF
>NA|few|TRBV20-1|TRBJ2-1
TGCAGTGCTAGAGACTCCGGGAGGGGGCCTTACAATGAGCAGTTCTTC
CSARDSGRGPYNEQFF
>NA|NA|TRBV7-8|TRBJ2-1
TGTGCCAGCAGAAGGCGGGACACCTCCTACAATGAGCAGTTCTTC
CASRRRDTSYNEQFF